The rows below give T cell receptor beta chains drawn from one sample of a study of blood T cell repertoires in COVID-19. Data came from immunoSEQ multiplex PCR; TCRdb stores just in-frame clones and leaves some out. The sample lists approximately 100,000 clones, less than 90% occurring once. Sequencing input: peripheral blood. All receptors derive from a woman aged 55-69 years with acute or convalescent COVID-19. Both conserved end residues are part of each CDR3. A D gene is named only where the DNA matches it firmly. For some rows the clone size is stated as once, few or many, or as a class when expanded; others skip it.

once,TRBJ1-2,TRBD1,TRBV9,TGTGCCAGCAGGATGACAGGGGGATCTGGCTACACCTTC,CASRMTGGSGYTF
NA,TRBJ1-2,NA,TRBV24-1,TGTGCCACCAGTGATCGGGTGAACTATGGCTACACCTTC,CATSDRVNYGYTF
few,TRBJ1-1,TRBD1,TRBV2,TGTGCCAGCAGGGGAGATACAGGGGGCACTGAAGCTTTCTTT,CASRGDTGGTEAFF
NA,TRBJ1-2,NA,TRBV21-1,TGTGCCAGCAGCGCGAGAACAGGGGCGGGCTACACCTTC,CASSARTGAGYTF
NA,TRBJ1-1,NA,TRBV12-5,TGTGCTAGTGGTCCAAACCAGGGTGAAGCTTTCTTT,CASGPNQGEAFF
few,TRBJ1-5,NA,TRBV4-1,TGCGCCAGCAGCCAAGAACCCCCGGGGTTGGTCAATCAGCCCCAGCATTTT,CASSQEPPGLVNQPQHF
NA,TRBJ1-2,NA,TRBV18,TGTGCCAGCTCACCAGTCCGGGGTAACTATGGCTACACCTTC,CASSPVRGNYGYTF
NA,TRBJ2-3,TRBD2,TRBV6-4,TGTGCCAGCAGTCCAACTAGCGCGGATACGCAGTATTTT,CASSPTSADTQYF
NA,TRBJ2-2,NA,TRBV5-1,TGCGCCAGCAGCCACAGGGACGATCCGACCGGGGAGCTGTTTTTT,CASSHRDDPTGELFF
NA,TRBJ1-6,NA,TRBV28,TGTGCCAGCCGGAGGGACGATTCACCCCTCCACTTT,CASRRDDSPLHF
NA,TRBJ1-2,NA,TRBV30,TGTGCCTGGAAACCAGGACAATTAAACTATGGCTACACCTTC,CAWKPGQLNYGYTF
NA,TRBJ1-1,NA,TRBV12-5,TGTGCTAGTGGTTTGGAACCGCCAGGGGAGCGCACTGAAGCTTTCTTT,CASGLEPPGERTEAFF
NA,TRBJ1-2,TRBD1,TRBV11-2,TGTGCCAGCAGCTTCGCTTTCAGGGGGCAGGGCTATGGCTACACCTTC,CASSFAFRGQGYGYTF
NA,TRBJ2-7,TRBD2,TRBV23-1,TGCGCCAGAGCGTCGGGGGGGCAGTACTTC,CARASGGQYF
NA,TRBJ1-4,NA,TRBV2,TGTGCCACAGTTAACGCTAATGAAAAACTGTTTTTT,CATVNANEKLFF
NA,TRBJ1-5,NA,TRBV30,TGTGCCTGGGATCAGGGAAATAGCAATCAGCCCCAGCATTTT,CAWDQGNSNQPQHF
NA,TRBJ1-5,NA,TRBV7-3,TGTGCCAGCAGCTTAACTATCGGCCTAGAACAGCATTTT,CASSLTIGLEQHF
once,TRBJ1-5,TRBD1,TRBV12-3/TRBV12-4,TGTGCCAGCAGCACAGGGGCTTATCAGCCCCAGCATTTT,CASSTGAYQPQHF